The 20 T cell receptor beta chains listed next were all sequenced from one sample in a study of blood T cell repertoires in COVID-19. The table came from immunoSEQ multiplex PCR; TCRdb's copy has only in-frame clones and leaves some out. The table includes about 300,000 clones, around nine tenths detected once. Sequencing was done on a sample of peripheral blood. All receptors come from a man between 70 and 80 years old with acute or convalescent COVID-19.

This clone appeared once. The rearrangement joins TRBV28 to TRBJ2-7; no clear D. Germline loops: CDR1 MDHEN, CDR2 SYDVKM. The CDR3 totals 13 residues. Trimming removed 2 bases at V and 11 bases at J, with 16 bases between. CDR3 sequence: CASSLITPHREYF. CDR3 nucleotide sequence: TGTGCCAGCAGTTTAATCACCCCACACCGGGAGTACTTC.

The chain has TRBV19 and TRBJ2-1; 7 bases map to TRBD1. Germline assignment: CDR1 LNHDA and CDR2 SQIVND (reference sequence). J lost 1 base, V lost 2 bases, and 5 bases had no gene match. The CDR3 length is 16 residues. This chain's CDR3 is CASSIFSGQSYNEQFF. CDR3 sequence (DNA): TGTGCCAGTAGTATATTCTCGGGACAGTCCTACAATGAGCAGTTCTTC.

V gene TRBV24-1 combines with J gene TRBJ2-7, with 8 bases that match TRBD1. The V segment lost 10 bases and the J segment 0 bases; nucleotides outside the gene matches: 1. The CDR3 sequence is 12 residues long. CDR1 and CDR2 from the germline V gene are KGHDR and SFDVKD. CDR3 bases: TGTGCCACGGGACAGGACTCCTACGAGCAGTACTTC. This codes for CATGQDSYEQYF.

The chain recombines TRBV15 with TRBJ1-2; D uncertain. The V and J ends lost 1 base and 7 bases respectively, with 7 bases between them. This CDR3 is built from 12 residues. Germline values: CDR1 LNHNV, CDR2 YYDKDF (reference sequence). CDR3 amino acids: CATSRGESGYTF. DNA for the CDR3: TGTGCCACCAGCAGAGGGGAGTCTGGCTACACCTTC. Complete variable domain (other parts from reference TRBV15 and TRBJ1-2): DAMVIQNPRYQVTQFGKPVTLSCSQTLNHNVMYWYQQKSSQAPKLLFHYYDKDFNNEADTPDNFQSRRPNTSFCFLDIRSPGLGDTAMYLCATSRGESGYTFGSGTRLTVV.

The chain is built from TRBV12-3 or TRBV12-4 and TRBJ2-2; D remains unclear. The CDR3 contains 13 residues. Trimming cost V 6 bases and J 1 base, with 6 bases left between them. The CDR3 sequence is CASSPGNTGELFF. The CDR3 DNA sequence: TGTGCCAGCAGCCCAGGGAACACCGGGGAGCTGTTTTTT.

CDR3 in amino acids: CASSQWQREKLFF. For the CDR3, the DNA is TGCGCCAGCAGCCAATGGCAGAGGGAAAAACTGTTTTTT. The chain links TRBV4-1 to TRBJ1-4; D gene ambiguous. The CDR3 is 13 amino acids. V was shortened by 2 bases and J by 8 bases, with 9 bases between the two germline ends. Germline V CDR1 and CDR2: MGHRA, YSYEKL.

This clone was counted once. This chain connects TRBV5-1 to TRBJ1-3; tentatively, D is TRBD1 (6 bases). V lost 3 bases to trimming and J lost 3 bases, with 13 bases between them. The germline V gene has CDR1 SGHRS and CDR2 YFSETQ. The CDR3 covers 15 residues. The CDR3 region has the DNA TGCGCCAGCAGCTCAATACAGGGAGATGGAAACACCATATATTTT. This gives the protein CASSSIQGDGNTIYF.

The V gene is TRBV28, the J gene TRBJ2-3; weak D call: TRBD1 (6 bases). The CDR3 covers 16 residues. Germline assignment: CDR1 MDHEN and CDR2 SYDVKM. The ends were cut back, 4 bases at V and 2 bases at J, with 16 bases in the middle. The DNA of the CDR3 is TGTGCCAGCAGTTCGGGACACCAGAAGTACACAGATACGCAGTATTTT. Translation: CASSSGHQKYTDTQYF.

The V gene is TRBV5-1, the J gene TRBJ1-2; D remains ambiguous. Trimming removed 0 bases at V and 4 bases at J, with 7 bases between. CDR1 is SGHRS and CDR2 is YFSETQ in the germline V gene. This CDR3 spans 13 amino acids. The CDR3 here is CASSLDLVYGYTF. The CDR3 nucleotides read TGCGCCAGCAGCTTGGATCTCGTCTATGGCTACACCTTC. Looking up the rest from reference TRBV5-1 and TRBJ1-2 gives the full variable domain: KAGVTQTPRYLIKTRGQQVTLSCSPISGHRSVSWYQQTPGQGLQFLFEYFSETQRNKGNFPGRFSGRQFSNSRSEMNVSTLELGDSALYLCASSLDLVYGYTFGSGTRLTVV.

The chain has TRBV5-6 and TRBJ1-6; D is possibly TRBD1 (5 bases). CDR3 length: 12 residues. Trimming pared 0 bases from V and 14 bases from J, leaving 9 bases between. Germline V CDR1 and CDR2: SGHDT, YYEEEE. The CDR3 here is CASSLGGSTLHF. In nucleotides, the CDR3 is TGTGCCAGCAGCTTGGGGGGCTCGACCCTCCACTTT. The variable domain in full, with the rest retrieved from reference TRBV5-6 and TRBJ1-6, is DAGVTQSPTHLIKTRGQQVTLRCSPKSGHDTVSWYQQALGQGPQFIFQYYEEEERQRGNFPDRFSGHQFPNYSSELNVNALLLGDSALYLCASSLGGSTLHFGNGTRLTVT.

The rearrangement uses TRBV28 and TRBJ1-2, with 9 positions matching TRBD1. The germline V gene encodes CDR1 MDHEN and CDR2 SYDVKM. This CDR3 contains 18 residues. J gave up 2 bases and V 3 bases, and 13 bases lay outside the gene matches. The CDR3: CASSFYGTGRKENYGYTF. The CDR3 nucleotides are TGTGCCAGCAGTTTTTACGGGACAGGGCGCAAGGAGAACTATGGCTACACCTTC.

The chain uses TRBV5-1 and TRBJ1-5; no firm D call. In germline, CDR1 is SGHRS, CDR2 YFSETQ. This CDR3 contains 14 residues. Trimming took off 1 base at V and 5 bases at J, with 10 bases between the two ends. The CDR3 loop reads CASSLNFGDQPQHF. DNA of the CDR3: TGCGCCAGCAGCTTGAATTTCGGGGATCAGCCCCAGCATTTT. The full variable domain, completed using reference TRBV5-1 and TRBJ1-5, is KAGVTQTPRYLIKTRGQQVTLSCSPISGHRSVSWYQQTPGQGLQFLFEYFSETQRNKGNFPGRFSGRQFSNSRSEMNVSTLELGDSALYLCASSLNFGDQPQHFGDGTRLSIL.

The chain links TRBV19 to TRBJ2-3; tentative D call: TRBD2 (6 bases). The germline V and J ends were trimmed by 6 bases and 3 bases, with 10 bases remaining between them. CDR1 is LNHDA and CDR2 is SQIVND in the germline V gene (reference sequence). The CDR3 length is 13 residues. The CDR3 reads CASRTRATDTQYF. CDR3 nucleotides: TGTGCCAGTAGGACTAGGGCGACAGATACGCAGTATTTT.

This clone was recorded a few times. The genes are TRBV5-4 and TRBJ2-7; 7 bases are a match to TRBD2. This CDR3 region has 14 residues. Germline V gene lookup returns CDR1 SGHNT and CDR2 YYREEE (reference sequence). J gave up 7 bases and V 2 bases, and 9 bases lay outside the gene matches. As DNA, the CDR3 is TGTGCCAGCAGCTTCGAGGGAGGGCCGCGGGAGCAGTACTTC. Amino acids: CASSFEGGPREQYF.

The genes are TRBV4-3 and TRBJ2-6; TRBD1 might be the D (5 bases). The CDR3 is 18 amino acids. The germline gives CDR1 LGHNA, CDR2 YSLEER. The V end was cut by 0 bases, the J end by 2 bases, with 14 bases between. Here the CDR3 reads CASSQDPGLITGANVLTF. The CDR3 DNA reads as TGCGCCAGCAGCCAAGACCCAGGGCTAATAACTGGGGCCAACGTCCTGACTTTC.

CDR3 in amino acids: CASSQERTGGGGEKLFF. DNA for the CDR3: TGTGCCAGCAGCCAAGAACGGACAGGGGGCGGTGGTGAAAAACTGTTTTTT. V is TRBV4-2 and J is TRBJ1-4; 11 nucleotides line up with TRBD1. Germline V lookup: CDR1 LGHNA, CDR2 YNFKEQ. Trimming removed 0 bases from V and 7 bases from J; junction bases left unmatched: 7. The CDR3 extends over 17 amino acids.

V and J are TRBV4-2 and TRBJ2-5, with a weak D call TRBD1 (5 bases). CDR1 LGHNA and CDR2 YNFKEQ come from the germline V gene. The germline V and J ends were trimmed by 0 bases and 3 bases, with 8 bases remaining between them. CDR3 size: 14 residues. In nucleotides, the CDR3 is TGTGCCAGCAGCCAAGATAGGGGCAAAGAGACCCAGTACTTC. Its translation is CASSQDRGKETQYF.

The chain uses TRBV19 and TRBJ2-3; the D gene is possibly TRBD1 (6 bases). The germline V gene has CDR1 LNHDA and CDR2 SQIVND (reference sequence). V dropped 9 bases and J dropped 3 bases, with 19 bases sitting between them. The CDR3 runs to 15 residues. The DNA for the CDR3 is TGTGCCAGGACACAGGGTTGGAATGGTACAGATACGCAGTATTTT. This translates into CARTQGWNGTDTQYF.

The V and J genes are TRBV4-2 and TRBJ2-5, with 12 bases that match TRBD2. Per the germline V gene, CDR1 is LGHNA and CDR2 is YNFKEQ. The CDR3 contains 17 residues. Trimming at V came to 0 bases and at J to 4 bases, leaving 6 bases not matched to a gene. CDR3 in amino acids: CASSQDRLAGGGETQYF. The CDR3 bases are TGTGCCAGCAGCCAAGATCGGCTAGCGGGAGGGGGAGAGACCCAGTACTTC.

This chain links TRBV5-6 with TRBJ1-2; weak D call: TRBD1 (5 bases). V was pared by 0 bases and J by 4 bases, with 10 bases between. Germline CDR1 reads SGHDT; CDR2 reads YYEEEE. The CDR3 loop spans 14 amino acids. CDR3 in DNA: TGTGCCAGCAGCTTGGGGGAGGGACGCTATGGCTACACCTTC. It translates to CASSLGEGRYGYTF. Variable domain in full (rest from reference TRBV5-6 and TRBJ1-2): DAGVTQSPTHLIKTRGQQVTLRCSPKSGHDTVSWYQQALGQGPQFIFQYYEEEERQRGNFPDRFSGHQFPNYSSELNVNALLLGDSALYLCASSLGEGRYGYTFGSGTRLTVV.